Shown below are 2 T cell receptor beta chains from a single sample sequenced in a study of a mutant IDH1 vaccine in newly diagnosed glioma. This table comes from immunoSEQ multiplex PCR, and its TCRdb copy is limited to in-frame clones, with some not included. The sample yields approximately 50,000 clones, 85% to 90% seen once. These receptors' targets are unknown. Time point here: week 35, safety follow-up. In every dose of vaccine, 300 ug of mutant IDH1 20-mer peptide was given alongside topical imiquimod. The sequencing used PBMCs, collected from a glioma patient whose treatment included an IDH1 peptide vaccine. These TCRs come from a man aged 35 to 55 with glioma.

The rearrangement joins TRBV7-2 to TRBJ2-5; D tentatively fits TRBD1 or TRBD2 (5 bases each). Germline V gene data show CDR1 as SGHTA and CDR2 as FQGNSA. Trimming removed 4 bases at V and 5 bases at J, with 11 bases between. The CDR3 is 13 residues long. CDR3 region: CASSSGTGETQYF. In nucleotides, the CDR3 is TGTGCCAGCAGCTCTGGGACCGGGGAGACCCAGTACTTC.

The chain recombines TRBV6-5 with TRBJ2-2; TRBD2 agrees at 9 bases. The length of the CDR3 is 15 residues. Trimming cost V 2 bases and J 5 bases; bases outside gene matches: 3. Germline V gives CDR1 MNHEY, CDR2 SVGAGI. CDR3 loop: CASSYVAGVTGELFF. The DNA of the CDR3 is TGTGCCAGCAGTTACGTAGCGGGAGTTACCGGGGAGCTGTTTTTT.